Listed here are 25 T cell receptor beta chains from one sample, sequenced in a study of identical twins. TCRdb re-derived calls from the 5' RACE reads in MiXCR, one entry per CDR3 protein. The table includes 1,800,000 or so distinct CDR3 sequences, 25% to 35% detected once. Sequenced material: cord blood. Receptors originate from a newborn girl in good health.

This clonotype is a singleton in its sample. This rearrangement joins TRBV21-1 to TRBJ2-1; the table's D gene call, TRBD1, was not cross checked with the DNA. The end of the DNA is better explained by TRBJ2-7, so the J call may be wrong. TRBV21-1 is a documented pseudogene. The length of the CDR3 is 16 residues. CDR3 DNA sequence: TGTGCCAGCAGCAAAGGTCCCCGGAGCTCCTACAATGAGCAGTACTTC. Translating gives CASSKGPRSSYNEQYF.

This clonotype was observed a few times. This rearrangement joins TRBV10-3 to TRBJ1-1, with unresolved D. This CDR3 region has 14 residues. Trimming shortened V by 6 bases and J by 1 base, and 12 bases separated the two germline ends. Germline CDR1 ENHRY, CDR2 SYGVKD. CDR3 coding DNA: TGTGCCATCAGAGGCGACCGAGGGAACACTGAAGCTTTCTTT. Protein sequence: CAIRGDRGNTEAFF.

This chain links TRBV10-3 with TRBJ1-2; TRBD1 matches at 8 bases. Unmatched junction bases numbered 4, after V lost 6 bases and J lost 1 base. Germline V gene sequence: CDR1 ENHRY, CDR2 SYGVKD. This CDR3 has 14 residues. CDR3 coding DNA: TGTGCCATCAGAGACAGGGGCTTTAACTATGGCTACACCTTC. This translates into CAIRDRGFNYGYTF.

The CDR3: CAIREDSAYEQYF. CDR3 DNA sequence: TGTGCCATCAGGGAGGACTCCGCCTACGAGCAGTACTTC. The chain joins TRBV10-3 to TRBJ2-7, with a possible D match to TRBD2 (5 bases). This CDR3 contains 13 residues. CDR1 is ENHRY and CDR2 is SYGVKD in the germline V gene. Trimming took 6 bases from V and 2 from J, leaving 11 bases between them.

The genes are TRBV28 and TRBJ2-3; TRBD1 aligns across 9 bases. The CDR3 totals 16 residues. CDR1 and CDR2 (germline): MDHEN, SYDVKM. Losses at the gene ends were 6 bases for V and 8 bases for J; bases not matched to a gene: 15. CDR3 residues: CASSVLPGQGHATQYF. For the CDR3, the DNA is TGTGCCAGCAGCGTCTTGCCGGGACAGGGACATGCTACGCAGTATTTT.

The chain couples TRBV10-3 to TRBJ1-4, with a tentative D call TRBD1 (6 bases). In germline, CDR1 is ENHRY, CDR2 SYGVKD. The CDR3 is made up of 15 amino acids. Trimming left V 4 bases short and J 4 bases short, with 13 bases between. CDR3 region: CAISATGPFNEKLFF. The CDR3 bases are TGTGCCATCAGTGCTACAGGGCCCTTTAATGAAAAACTGTTTTTT.

The sample holds many counts of this clonotype. The V gene is TRBV5-1, the J gene TRBJ2-7, with D hard to call. CDR3 length: 15 amino acids. Germline-derived CDR1 and CDR2 are SGHRS and YFSETQ. With 4 bases removed from V and 5 bases from J, the gap between germline ends came to 19 bases. As DNA, the CDR3 is TGCGCCAGCAGCCTCCAGGCTTCATCAATCGACGAGCAGTACTTC. This translates into CASSLQASSIDEQYF.

This clonotype was detected only a few times. This sequence joins TRBV7-2 and TRBJ2-7; TRBD2 aligns across 11 bases. V lost 2 bases and J lost 2; bases outside the gene matches: 8. The length of the CDR3 is 17 residues. Germline CDR1 is SGHTA and CDR2 is FQGNSA. CDR3 in amino acids: CASSLRFLAGGPYEQYF. DNA of the CDR3: TGTGCCAGCAGCTTACGCTTCCTAGCGGGGGGCCCCTACGAGCAGTACTTC. The full variable domain, in which reference TRBV7-2 and TRBJ2-7 provide the parts outside the CDR3, is GAGVSQSPSNKVTEKGKDVELRCDPISGHTALYWYRQSLGQGLEFLIYFQGNSAPDKSGLPSDRFSAERTGGSVSTLTIQRTQQEDSAVYLCASSLRFLAGGPYEQYFGPGTRLTVT.

This rearrangement joins TRBV5-4 to TRBJ1-2; TRBD1 aligns across 10 bases. CDR1 is SGHNT, CDR2 YYREEE, per germline (reference sequence). The CDR3 consists of 15 residues. J was trimmed by 8 bases and V by 0 bases; bases with no gene match: 7. In DNA, the CDR3 is TGTGCCAGCAGCTTGGTCGGACAGGGGGAATGGGGCTACACCTTC. This codes for CASSLVGQGEWGYTF.

The chain links TRBV20-1 to TRBJ1-4; D is unresolved. The V and J ends lost 5 bases and 4 bases respectively, with 11 bases between them. The CDR3 is 13 amino acids. Germline loops: CDR1 DFQATT, CDR2 SNEGSKA (reference sequence). This CDR3 reads CSAPRRFNEKLFF. In DNA form, the CDR3 reads TGCAGTGCTCCCCGACGGTTTAATGAAAAACTGTTTTTT.

The chain is built from TRBV6-6 and TRBJ2-2; D gene unclear. From germline, CDR1 is MNHNY and CDR2 SVGAGI (reference sequence). The V end lost 2 bases, the J end lost 4 bases, and 14 bases lay between the germline ends. The CDR3 runs to 16 residues. The CDR3 reads CASSYIVLRGTGELFF. CDR3 coding DNA: TGTGCCAGCAGTTACATCGTATTACGAGGCACCGGGGAGCTGTTTTTT.

The chain has TRBV3-1 and TRBJ2-3, with a tentative D call TRBD2 (6 bases). The germline V gene has CDR1 LGHDT and CDR2 YNNKEL (reference sequence). V dropped 1 base and J dropped 2 bases, with 13 bases sitting between them. The CDR3 has 16 residues. This CDR3 reads CASSQVGLYPTDTQYF. The CDR3, as DNA: TGTGCCAGCAGCCAAGTTGGACTATATCCCACAGATACGCAGTATTTT.

The genes are TRBV6-5 and TRBJ1-2; 7 bases match TRBD1. Looked up from germline, CDR1 is MNHEY and CDR2 is SVGAGI. The V segment lost 2 bases and the J segment 5 bases; nucleotides outside the gene matches: 11. The CDR3 covers 16 residues. CDR3 DNA sequence: TGTGCCAGCAGTTACACCCACAGGGGCAGGCGGTATGGCTACACCTTC. Its translation is CASSYTHRGRRYGYTF.

V usage is TRBV5-4 and J usage is TRBJ2-1; perhaps TRBD2 as D (5 bases). The CDR3 length is 17 residues. Trimming took off 0 bases at V and 0 bases at J, with 13 bases between the two ends. Germline V gene data show CDR1 as SGHNT and CDR2 as YYREEE (reference sequence). This CDR3 reads CASSLAGGAASYNEQFF. As DNA, the CDR3 is TGTGCCAGCAGCTTGGCCGGTGGAGCGGCCTCCTACAATGAGCAGTTCTTC.

This clonotype was observed once. The V gene is TRBV10-2, the J gene TRBJ2-3, with TRBD2 matching 9 bases. The germline CDR1 and CDR2 sequences are WSHSY and SAAADI. The CDR3 length is 19 residues. Unmatched junction bases numbered 15, after V lost 3 bases and J lost 2 bases. CDR3 coding DNA: TGCGCCAGCAGTGAATTTGGCGGGGGGGCCGGGAGTTTCACAGATACGCAGTATTTT. Protein product: CASSEFGGGAGSFTDTQYF.

Comment on this clonotype: This may stem from a read error, because a much larger clone lies one nucleotide away. This chain uses TRBV7-2 with TRBJ2-7; D is ambiguous. Per germline, CDR1 SGHTA and CDR2 FQGNSA. This CDR3 region has 14 residues. In DNA, the CDR3 is TGTGCCAGCGGCTTAGAAGGCCACTCCTACGAGCAGTACTTC. Its protein product is CASGLEGHSYEQYF.

The chain is built from TRBV7-8 and TRBJ1-6; weak D call: TRBD1 (5 bases). The CDR3 is 14 amino acids. Trimming pared 5 bases from V and 10 bases from J, leaving 15 bases between. CDR1 SGHVS and CDR2 FQNEAQ come from the germline V gene. The CDR3 bases are TGTGCCAGCAGCCCCCTGGGGGAACGCTCACCCCTCCACTTT. Encoded protein: CASSPLGERSPLHF.

The sample holds a few counts of this clonotype. The rearrangement links TRBV2 to TRBJ2-3; 9 bases match TRBD1. The germline V gene has CDR1 SNHLY and CDR2 FYNNEI. J lost 2 bases, V lost 3 bases, and 6 bases had no gene match. This CDR3 comprises 16 residues. CDR3 coding DNA: TGTGCCAGCAGTGACCCCGGGACAGGGCACACAGATACGCAGTATTTT. Encoded protein: CASSDPGTGHTDTQYF.

The V call is TRBV20-1, the J call TRBJ1-6; D perhaps matches TRBD1 (6 bases). V lost 5 bases to trimming and J lost 0 bases, with 14 bases between them. The germline V gene encodes CDR1 DFQATT and CDR2 SNEGSKA (reference sequence). The CDR3 runs to 16 residues. The CDR3 sequence: CSAGPGVGSYNSPLHF. The DNA for the CDR3 is TGCAGTGCTGGGCCAGGGGTAGGCTCCTATAATTCACCCCTCCACTTT.

This clonotype was observed a few times. This sequence joins TRBV6-2 or TRBV6-3 and TRBJ1-2; D not resolved. The CDR3 totals 13 residues. CDR1 and CDR2 from the germline V gene are MNHEY and SVGEGT. Trimming left V 6 bases short and J 6 bases short, with 14 bases between. The CDR3 region has the DNA TGTGCCAGCAGAAACCCTCAGCAAGATGGCTACACCTTC. Its protein product is CASRNPQQDGYTF.

V usage is TRBV10-3 and J usage is TRBJ2-7, with 7 bases fitting TRBD1. Germline lookup yields CDR1 ENHRY and CDR2 SYGVKD. V was clipped by 2 bases and J by 6 bases; unmatched bases: 10. The CDR3 has 15 amino acids. The CDR3 reads CAISEPGDREFEQYF. As DNA, the CDR3 is TGTGCCATCAGTGAGCCAGGAGACAGGGAATTCGAGCAGTACTTC.

This clonotype was recorded a few times. The chain employs TRBV20-1 and TRBJ1-6; D remains unclear. Germline CDR1 is DFQATT and CDR2 is SNEGSKA (reference sequence). V dropped 6 bases and J dropped 7 bases, with 16 bases sitting between them. The CDR3 is 14 residues long. Here the CDR3 reads CSALVEGKNSPLHF. For the CDR3, the DNA is TGCAGTGCCCTCGTCGAGGGAAAGAATTCACCCCTCCACTTT.

This clonotype was seen more than once but under ten times. This chain joins TRBV11-2 and TRBJ2-4; D not certain. Per germline, CDR1 SGHAT and CDR2 FQNNGV. V lost 5 bases and J 6 bases, leaving 5 bases between the germline ends. The CDR3 extends over 11 amino acids. As DNA, the CDR3 is TGTGCCAGCAGCCAATTAAACATTCAGTACTTC. Protein: CASSQLNIQYF.

This clonotype has more than one count but fewer than ten. The chain links TRBV28 to TRBJ1-1; 8 nucleotides align to TRBD1. V lost 5 bases, J lost 11 bases, and 7 bases stayed unmatched. CDR3 length: 12 amino acids. From germline, CDR1 is MDHEN and CDR2 SYDVKM. The CDR3 reads CASSPAGGRAFF. The CDR3 coding sequence is TGTGCCAGCAGTCCCGCAGGGGGCAGGGCTTTCTTT.

J is TRBJ2-5 and V is TRBV10-1; no firm D call. Germline V CDR1 and CDR2: WNHNN, SYGVQD (reference sequence). This CDR3 has 13 residues. CDR3 coding DNA: TGCGCGGCGACCAAGATGGGGATAGAGACCCAGTACTTC. Protein: CAATKMGIETQYF.